The clone carrying this T cell receptor beta chain was counted between two and nine times. Its antigen is as yet unknown. The assay was immunoSEQ multiplex PCR, and TCRdb's table has in-frame clones only and misses some. The sample holds 86,000 or so clones, about four fifths seen once. The V end lost 6 bases, the J end lost 5 bases, and 11 bases lay between the germline ends. This CDR3 is 13 amino acids long. The germline gives CDR1 LNHDA, CDR2 SQIVND (reference sequence). The entry originates in a study of radiotherapy plus CTLA-4 blockade in lung cancer. Points from the study as a whole: The best predictor of response was reported to be early blood T cell clone dynamics, with interferon-beta. Expansion of tumor-derived TCR clones was observed in blood after radiotherapy plus ipilimumab.

The TCR sequence derives from a human donor with non-small cell lung cancer who had a partial response to radiotherapy plus ipilimumab. Some clones in this sample may be carry-over from other donors' samples. The V call is TRBV19, the J call TRBJ1-5, with D perhaps matching TRBD1 (5 bases). Sequencing used peripheral blood, obtained from a patient treated with radiotherapy plus ipilimumab. The chain's CDR3 is CASSVGRDQPQHF. CDR3 coding DNA: TGTGCCAGTAGCGTAGGCAGGGATCAGCCCCAGCATTTT.